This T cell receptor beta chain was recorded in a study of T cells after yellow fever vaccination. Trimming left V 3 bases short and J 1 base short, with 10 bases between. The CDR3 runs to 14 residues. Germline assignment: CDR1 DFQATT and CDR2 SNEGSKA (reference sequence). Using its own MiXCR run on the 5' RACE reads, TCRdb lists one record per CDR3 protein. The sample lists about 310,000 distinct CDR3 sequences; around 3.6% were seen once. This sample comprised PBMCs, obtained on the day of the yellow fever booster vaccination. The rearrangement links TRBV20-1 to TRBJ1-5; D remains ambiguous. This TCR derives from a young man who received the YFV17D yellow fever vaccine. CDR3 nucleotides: TGCAGTGCTAGGGAGGCACGGAGCAATCAGCCCCAGCATTTT. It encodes CSAREARSNQPQHF.